These 10 T cell receptor beta chains originate from one sample sequenced in a study of post-analysis software for immune sequencing data. Points from the study as a whole: Compared with controls, patients had more of roughly five TRBV segments, including TRBV5-6, TRBV5-1 and TRBV20-1.

Their antigens remain unidentified. Libraries were made from TCR beta cDNA, and they carried unique molecular identifiers. TCRdb independently ran MiXCR on the PCR reads; one entry per CDR3 protein. The repertoire includes a few hundred thousand distinct CDR3 sequences, less than 45% of them detected once, and around 10% sits in the top ten. The sequencing sample was made of blood. Receptors originate from a girl aged 5-17 years with multiple sclerosis.

This clonotype was counted a few times. This chain uses TRBV12-3 or TRBV12-4 with TRBJ2-5; either TRBD1 or TRBD2 may fit D (5 bases each). Trimming took off 4 bases at V and 3 bases at J, with 15 bases between the two ends. This CDR3 is built from 15 residues. CDR3 DNA sequence: TGTGCCAGCAGTTCTCACGGGACGGAGAAAGAGACCCAGTACTTC. Amino acids: CASSSHGTEKETQYF.

The J gene is TRBJ1-3, the V gene TRBV20-1; no clear D. Germline-derived CDR1 and CDR2 are DFQATT and SNEGSKA (reference sequence). The V and J ends lost 1 base and 3 bases respectively, with 13 bases between them. The CDR3 contains 15 residues. As DNA, the CDR3 is TGCAGTGCTAGAGTTGACATGACGCGTGGAAACACCATATATTTT. Translating it yields CSARVDMTRGNTIYF.

The rearrangement joins TRBV29-1 to TRBJ2-4, with D perhaps given as TRBD1 or TRBD2 (6 bases each). Per germline, CDR1 SQVTM and CDR2 ANQGSEA. This CDR3 contains 14 residues. The V gene lost 5 bases and the J gene lost 0 bases, with 11 bases spanning the gap. The CDR3 nucleotides are TGCAGCGTTACAGGGAGGTTAGCCAAAAACATTCAGTACTTC. Protein: CSVTGRLAKNIQYF.

This sequence joins TRBV9 and TRBJ2-5, with D unclear. V lost 3 bases and J 11 bases, leaving 23 bases between the germline ends. The germline V gene has CDR1 SGDLS and CDR2 YYNGEE. The CDR3 totals 15 residues. DNA for the CDR3: TGTGCCAGCAGCGCGAGTCTAGGTTCTTACAATGAGCAGTACTTC. As protein: CASSASLGSYNEQYF.

The V gene is TRBV20-1, the J gene TRBJ2-3; D unclear. CDR3 length: 16 residues. From germline, CDR1 is DFQATT and CDR2 SNEGSKA (reference sequence). The V and J ends lost 2 bases and 3 bases respectively, with 18 bases between them. CDR3 protein: CSARNRPLIGTDTQYF. In DNA form, the CDR3 reads TGCAGTGCTAGAAACAGACCCCTCATCGGGACAGATACGCAGTATTTT.

The table lists this clonotype with a few counts. The rearrangement links TRBV6-1 to TRBJ2-6; D gene unclear. The CDR3 covers 18 residues. V shed 6 bases and J shed 0 bases, with 18 bases lying between them. Germline V gene data show CDR1 as MNHNS and CDR2 as SASEGT. DNA for the CDR3: TGTGCCAGCAGCCCCCATGGGTCCGAATCCTCTGGGGCCAACGTCCTGACTTTC. Translated: CASSPHGSESSGANVLTF.

V is TRBV9 and J is TRBJ2-1; TRBD2 agrees at 8 bases. Germline lookup yields CDR1 SGDLS and CDR2 YYNGEE. Unmatched junction bases numbered 5, after V lost 3 bases and J lost 6 bases. This CDR3 has 14 amino acids. The CDR3 coding sequence is TGTGCCAGCAGCGCGGGAGGGAGGATCAATGAGCAGTTCTTC. This encodes CASSAGGRINEQFF.

In this sample, this clonotype turned up a few times. The chain carries TRBV7-8 and TRBJ2-1; TRBD2 agrees at 7 bases. From germline, CDR1 is SGHVS and CDR2 FQNEAQ. V gave up 1 base and J gave up 8 bases; unmatched junction bases: 8. The CDR3 runs to 15 residues. The CDR3 region has the DNA TGTGCCAGCAGCTTAGAACTAGCGAGAGGCTATGAGCAGTTCTTC. Protein product: CASSLELARGYEQFF.

This rearrangement joins TRBV4-1 to TRBJ2-1; maybe TRBD1 (6 bases). The CDR3 has 15 residues. V was clipped by 4 bases and J by 5 bases, with 15 bases between them. CDR1 and CDR2 (germline): MGHRA, YSYEKL. CDR3 nucleotides: TGCGCCAGCAGCCCGCAACAGGGCAGCCACAATGAGCAGTTCTTC. It specifies CASSPQQGSHNEQFF.

The table lists this clonotype with a few counts. This chain connects TRBV6-6 to TRBJ2-7, with a tentative D call TRBD2 (6 bases). Trimming cost V 5 bases and J 2 bases, with 19 bases left between them. CDR1 MNHNY and CDR2 SVGAGI come from the germline V gene (reference sequence). The CDR3 is made up of 16 amino acids. The CDR3, as DNA: TGTGCCAGCAGTCCCAGAGGGGACTTACAGGCCTACGAGCAGTACTTC. Translated: CASSPRGDLQAYEQYF.